Below, 29 T cell receptor beta chains from the same sample are listed, as sequenced in a study of shared clonotypes between healthy human individuals. TCRdb's copy holds only in-frame clones and misses some; the assay was immunoSEQ multiplex PCR. The profile covers about 710,000 clones, with 72% appearing a single time and less than 2% taken by the ten largest. The sample comprised memory CD4+ T cells sorted from blood. Subset meaning: CD45RA-negative fraction. These receptors were collected from a woman aged 25 to 39 in good health.

A single count supports this clone. The rearrangement links TRBV28 to TRBJ1-2; D remains unclear. Trimming stripped 3 bases from V and 3 bases from J, with 11 bases between. Germline CDR1 is MDHEN and CDR2 is SYDVKM. This CDR3 has 14 residues. The CDR3 reads CASSFPGDYYGYTF. The CDR3 nucleotides are TGTGCCAGCAGTTTTCCGGGAGACTACTATGGCTACACCTTC.

V usage is TRBV7-9 and J usage is TRBJ2-2; tentatively, D is TRBD1 (6 bases). CDR1 is SEHNR and CDR2 is FQNEAQ in the germline V gene (reference sequence). This CDR3 has 13 amino acids. V was cut by 11 bases and J by 5 bases, with 15 bases left in between. CDR3 protein: CASSFTGTGELFF. The CDR3 DNA follows: TGTGCCTCATCATTTACAGGGACCGGGGAGCTGTTTTTT.

This rearrangement joins TRBV15 to TRBJ2-3; D gene uncertain. The CDR3 is 17 residues long. V was pared by 3 bases and J by 4 bases, with 20 bases between. The germline V gene encodes CDR1 LNHNV and CDR2 YYDKDF (reference sequence). The CDR3, as DNA: TGTGCCACCAGCAGGCATGGGGTTTTAGGCGGCCCAGATACGCAGTATTTT. Translation: CATSRHGVLGGPDTQYF.

This clone was seen once. This chain joins TRBV5-1 and TRBJ1-4; 10 bases match TRBD1. The CDR3 is 17 residues long. J lost 10 bases, V lost 1 base, and 13 bases had no gene match. Germline values: CDR1 SGHRS, CDR2 YFSETQ. The CDR3, as DNA: TGCGCCAGCAGCTTGTTCGCAGCCGGACAGGGGGACAGAAAACTGTTTTTT. Translation gives CASSLFAAGQGDRKLFF.

This clone was picked up a small number of times. This rearrangement joins TRBV28 to TRBJ2-7, with D perhaps matching TRBD1 (6 bases). Germline V gene sequence: CDR1 MDHEN, CDR2 SYDVKM. The CDR3 totals 17 residues. Trimming took off 7 bases at V and 2 bases at J, with 24 bases between the two ends. The CDR3 sequence is CASTISLRQGSPYEQYF. The CDR3, as DNA: TGTGCCAGCACTATCTCCCTCCGCCAGGGGAGCCCCTACGAGCAGTACTTC.

CDR3 in amino acids: CASSELGKSNYEQYF. The DNA of the CDR3 is TGTGCCAGCAGTGAACTGGGGAAAAGTAACTACGAGCAGTACTTC. The rearrangement joins TRBV2 to TRBJ2-7, with D uncertain. V lost 2 bases and J lost 3, with 14 bases in between. This CDR3 contains 15 residues. Germline V lookup: CDR1 SNHLY, CDR2 FYNNEI.

The chain couples TRBV2 to TRBJ2-5, with TRBD2 identical over 10 bases. There are 17 residues in the CDR3. The J segment lost 2 bases and the V segment lost 6 bases, leaving 12 bases of the junction unmatched. The germline V gene has CDR1 SNHLY and CDR2 FYNNEI. In DNA, the CDR3 is TGTGCCAGCAGCCCCGGGCTAGCGGGAGTTTATCAAGAGACCCAGTACTTC. Translation: CASSPGLAGVYQETQYF.

Concerning this clone: This may be a read error, as it is one base from a much larger clone. V and J are TRBV6-1 and TRBJ2-7; no clear D. Per the germline V gene, CDR1 is MNHNS and CDR2 is SASEGT. The ends were cut back, 5 bases at V and 3 bases at J, with 5 bases in the middle. The CDR3 runs to 11 residues. CDR3 in DNA: TGTGCCAGCAGTCCATACTACGAGCAGTACTTC. The encoded protein is CASSPYYEQYF.

The rearrangement joins TRBV28 to TRBJ1-2; D uncertain. The germline V and J ends were trimmed by 8 bases and 4 bases, with 8 bases remaining between them. From germline, CDR1 is MDHEN and CDR2 SYDVKM. The CDR3 spans 11 residues. CDR3 residues: CASADVYGYTF. As DNA, the CDR3 is TGTGCCAGCGCGGACGTCTATGGCTACACCTTC.

The chain has TRBV28 and TRBJ2-7; D possibly matches TRBD1 or TRBD2 (5 bases each). CDR3 size: 17 residues. Germline V gene lookup returns CDR1 MDHEN and CDR2 SYDVKM. The V end lost 6 bases, the J end lost 4 bases, and 25 bases lay between the germline ends. The CDR3 reads CASSPYVGGRGTYEQYF. The CDR3 DNA follows: TGTGCCAGCAGCCCCTACGTTGGGGGACGGGGAACTTACGAGCAGTACTTC. The whole variable domain, remainder taken from reference TRBV28 and TRBJ2-7, is DVKVTQSSRYLVKRTGEKVFLECVQDMDHENMFWYRQDPGLGLRLIYFSYDVKMKEKGDIPEGYSVSREKKERFSLILESASTNQTSMYLCASSPYVGGRGTYEQYFGPGTRLTVT.

This clone occurred once. The chain couples TRBV6-5 to TRBJ2-3; D uncertain. The CDR3 has 14 residues. V lost 3 bases and J 2 bases, leaving 9 bases between the germline ends. Germline CDR1 is MNHEY and CDR2 is SVGAGI. The CDR3 coding sequence is TGTGCCAGCAGTTATAAGGTGGCCACAGATACGCAGTATTTT. Translation: CASSYKVATDTQYF.

This chain links TRBV7-8 with TRBJ2-2; 9 bases align to TRBD1. After removal of 5 bases from V and 5 bases from J, the junction contained 6 bases not matched to a gene. Germline loops: CDR1 SGHVS, CDR2 FQNEAQ. The CDR3 is 15 amino acids. Here the CDR3 reads CASSRAGTGTGELFF. The CDR3 DNA reads TGTGCCAGCAGCCGTGCCGGGACAGGGACCGGGGAGCTGTTTTTT. The full variable domain, in which reference TRBV7-8 and TRBJ2-2 provide the parts outside the CDR3, is GAGVSQSPRYKVAKRGQDVALRCDPISGHVSLFWYQQALGQGPEFLTYFQNEAQLDKSGLPSDRFFAERPEGSVSTLKIQRTQQEDSAVYLCASSRAGTGTGELFFGEGSRLTVL.

The J gene is TRBJ2-1, the V gene TRBV18; 7 bases agree with TRBD2. V was clipped by 0 bases and J by 5 bases; unmatched bases: 4. This CDR3 region has 15 residues. From germline, CDR1 is KGHSH and CDR2 LQKENI. CDR3 in DNA: TGTGCCAGCTCACCACCACTAGCGCGGGACAATGAGCAGTTCTTC. Protein product: CASSPPLARDNEQFF.

The chain joins TRBV15 to TRBJ2-4; 7 bases are a match to TRBD1. Trimming took 5 bases from V and 4 from J; bases not matched to a gene: 11. The CDR3 is 16 residues long. Per germline, CDR1 LNHNV and CDR2 YYDKDF (reference sequence). This CDR3 is CATSPDPTGLKNIQYF. In DNA, the CDR3 is TGTGCCACCAGCCCCGACCCGACAGGGCTGAAAAACATTCAGTACTTC.

This clone was seen many times. The chain recombines TRBV6-1 with TRBJ2-7; D is possibly TRBD1 (6 bases). Germline V gene data show CDR1 as MNHNS and CDR2 as SASEGT. The CDR3 totals 15 residues. V lost 6 bases and J 3 bases, leaving 18 bases between the germline ends. CDR3: CASRGSGQSRYEQYF. DNA of the CDR3: TGTGCCAGCAGGGGCTCTGGACAGTCACGCTACGAGCAGTACTTC.

The V gene is TRBV28, the J gene TRBJ1-2; D possibly corresponds to TRBD1 (6 bases). CDR3 length: 13 residues. Trimming shortened V by 3 bases and J by 8 bases, and 13 bases separated the two germline ends. Germline CDR1 MDHEN, CDR2 SYDVKM. The CDR3 loop reads CASSFGGTRGYTF. Written as DNA, the CDR3 is TGTGCCAGCAGTTTTGGAGGGACACGGGGCTACACCTTC.

This chain uses TRBV30 with TRBJ1-1; maybe TRBD1 (6 bases). The germline V and J ends were trimmed by 7 bases and 0 bases, with 12 bases remaining between them. The germline V gene encodes CDR1 GTSNPN and CDR2 SVGIG (reference sequence). CDR3 length: 13 amino acids. The CDR3 DNA sequence: TGTGCCTTCGGACAGTTAATGAACACTGAAGCTTTCTTT. This sequence encodes CAFGQLMNTEAFF. Complete variable domain (other parts from reference TRBV30 and TRBJ1-1): SQTIHQWPATLVQPVGSPLSLECTVEGTSNPNLYWYRQAAGRGLQLLFYSVGIGQISSEVPQNLSASRPQDRQFILSSKKLLLSDSGFYLCAFGQLMNTEAFFGQGTRLTVV.

The gene calls are TRBV5-1 and TRBJ2-5; 8 positions agree with TRBD1. V lost 1 base to trimming and J lost 2 bases; unmatched junction nucleotides: 4. Germline loops: CDR1 SGHRS, CDR2 YFSETQ. The CDR3 sequence is 15 residues long. CDR3 residues: CASSLQDRVQETQYF. The CDR3 DNA is TGCGCCAGCAGCTTGCAGGACAGGGTACAAGAGACCCAGTACTTC.

The V gene is TRBV27, the J gene TRBJ1-2; 8 positions agree with TRBD1. Germline V CDR1 and CDR2: MNHEY, SMNVEV (reference sequence). The V gene end was trimmed by 5 bases and the J gene end by 8 bases; junction bases not matched to a gene: 7. This CDR3 is 13 amino acids long. The CDR3 here is CASSKDRVKGYTF. CDR3 bases: TGTGCCAGCAGTAAGGACAGGGTGAAAGGCTACACCTTC.

The V gene is TRBV7-8, the J gene TRBJ2-1; D is uncertain. Germline V lookup: CDR1 SGHVS, CDR2 FQNEAQ. The CDR3 length is 13 residues. The V gene lost 2 bases and the J gene lost 10 bases, with 12 bases spanning the gap. The CDR3 nucleotides read TGTGCCAGCAGCTTAATAGTCGGTCAGGAGCAGTTCTTC. Protein product: CASSLIVGQEQFF.

The chain carries TRBV6-5 and TRBJ1-5; no reliable D call. Between the trimmed V and J ends, which lost 5 bases and 8 bases, there was a span of 16 bases. The CDR3 extends over 14 amino acids. Germline V gene sequence: CDR1 MNHEY, CDR2 SVGAGI. CDR3 sequence (DNA): TGTGCCAGCAGTCCAAGGGCGGGTATGAAGCCCCAGCATTTT. Protein: CASSPRAGMKPQHF.

This rearrangement joins TRBV28 to TRBJ2-1; TRBD2 matches at 10 bases. Germline lookup yields CDR1 MDHEN and CDR2 SYDVKM. The CDR3 runs 18 residues. V lost 5 bases and J lost 4; bases outside the gene matches: 14. In nucleotides, the CDR3 is TGTGCCAGCAGTCCGCAAACTAGCGGGACCTCACCTTACAATGAGCAGTTCTTC. Translation: CASSPQTSGTSPYNEQFF.

This clone has a handful of counts. This chain uses TRBV28 with TRBJ1-5; 7 bases match TRBD1. Germline V gives CDR1 MDHEN, CDR2 SYDVKM. The CDR3 is made up of 16 amino acids. V was pared by 3 bases and J by 2 bases, with 7 bases of the junction left unmatched. The CDR3 nucleotides read TGTGCCAGCAGTTTTTACCGACAGGGCGGCAATCAGCCCCAGCATTTT. Protein sequence: CASSFYRQGGNQPQHF.

The chain has TRBV19 and TRBJ2-1; D is perhaps TRBD1 (6 bases). Trimming took off 10 bases at V and 0 bases at J, with 22 bases between the two ends. Germline assignment: CDR1 LNHDA and CDR2 SQIVND (reference sequence). This CDR3 has 17 amino acids. CDR3 protein: CATQRRGDTSSYNEQFF. The CDR3 bases are TGTGCCACCCAACGCCGAGGGGACACCAGCTCCTACAATGAGCAGTTCTTC.

Of note for this clone: A clone one base away is much larger, so this may be a read error. The chain carries TRBV7-2 and TRBJ2-1, with TRBD2 identical over 7 bases. V lost 5 bases and J lost 0; bases outside the gene matches: 4. Germline CDR1 and CDR2: SGHTA and FQGNSA. This CDR3 region has 15 residues. The CDR3 DNA follows: TGTGCCAGCAGCATCCAGCGGGACTCCTACAATGAGCAGTTCTTC. It translates to CASSIQRDSYNEQFF. Using reference TRBV7-2 and TRBJ2-1 for the parts outside the CDR3, the full variable domain is GAGVSQSPSNKVTEKGKDVELRCDPISGHTALYWYRQSLGQGLEFLIYFQGNSAPDKSGLPSDRFSAERTGGSVSTLTIQRTQQEDSAVYLCASSIQRDSYNEQFFGPGTRLTVL.

The chain joins TRBV6-5 to TRBJ2-1; D perhaps matches TRBD2 (6 bases). This CDR3 spans 16 amino acids. Trimming removed 2 bases from V and 8 bases from J, with 19 bases in between. Germline lookup yields CDR1 MNHEY and CDR2 SVGAGI. CDR3 residues: CASSYVSGVKFDEQFF. CDR3 DNA: TGTGCCAGCAGTTACGTTTCGGGGGTGAAGTTCGATGAGCAGTTCTTC.

V usage is TRBV7-3 and J usage is TRBJ2-1; no clear D. Germline V gene lookup returns CDR1 SGHTA and CDR2 FQGTGA. The CDR3 contains 13 residues. With 5 bases removed from V and 7 bases from J, the gap between germline ends came to 12 bases. DNA of the CDR3: TGTGCCAGCAGCCCCTTTCAAGGGAATGAGCAGTTCTTC. Residues: CASSPFQGNEQFF. Filled out from reference TRBV7-3 and TRBJ2-1, the complete variable domain reads GAGVSQTPSNKVTEKGKYVELRCDPISGHTALYWYRQSLGQGPEFLIYFQGTGAADDSGLPNDRFFAVRPEGSVSTLKIQRTERGDSAVYLCASSPFQGNEQFFGPGTRLTVL.

V gene TRBV5-1 combines with J gene TRBJ2-2; 7 nucleotides line up with TRBD2. Germline values: CDR1 SGHRS, CDR2 YFSETQ. CDR3 size: 14 residues. Unmatched junction bases numbered 2, after V lost 0 bases and J lost 6 bases. The CDR3 DNA reads TGCGCCAGCAGCTTGGTCCGGGGGGCCGGGGAGCTGTTTTTT. Protein product: CASSLVRGAGELFF.

This chain links TRBV7-2 with TRBJ1-2; 9 bases map to TRBD1. Germline trimming cut 5 bases from V and 8 bases from J; bases unmatched to any gene: 9. The CDR3 is 14 residues long. CDR1 is SGHTA, CDR2 FQGNSA, per germline. The CDR3 loop reads CASSTSTGGRGYTF. The CDR3 nucleotides read TGTGCCAGCAGCACCAGTACAGGGGGCAGGGGCTACACCTTC.